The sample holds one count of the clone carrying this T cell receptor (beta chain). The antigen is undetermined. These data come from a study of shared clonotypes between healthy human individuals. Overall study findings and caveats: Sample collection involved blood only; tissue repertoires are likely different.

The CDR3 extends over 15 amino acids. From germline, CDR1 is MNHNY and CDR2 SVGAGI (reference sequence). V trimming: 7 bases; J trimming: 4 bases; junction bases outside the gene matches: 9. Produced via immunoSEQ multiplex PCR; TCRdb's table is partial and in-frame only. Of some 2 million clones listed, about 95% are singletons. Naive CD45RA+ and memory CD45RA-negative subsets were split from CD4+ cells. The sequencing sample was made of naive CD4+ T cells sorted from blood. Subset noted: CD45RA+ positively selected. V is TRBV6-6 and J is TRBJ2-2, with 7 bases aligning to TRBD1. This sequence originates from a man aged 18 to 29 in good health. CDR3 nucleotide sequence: TGTGCCAGCAACTTCCAGGGGGTTGTCACCGGGGAGCTGTTTTTT. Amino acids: CASNFQGVVTGELFF.